One sample yielded the 12 T cell receptor beta chains listed below, sequenced in a study of response to subunit inactivated influenza vaccine. TCRdb analysed the RT-PCR reads with MiXCR anew, one entry per CDR3 protein. The sample includes under 850,000 distinct CDR3 sequences, around 18% of them seen just once. The specimen comprised PBMCs from blood, sampled less than 6 days after vaccination. These receptors were obtained from a man aged 50 or older who received an inactivated influenza vaccine.

Only a few counts were recorded for this clonotype. The CDR3 coding sequence is TGCGCCAGCAGCCAATGGGTAACCACCGGGGAGCTGTTTTTT. This encodes CASSQWVTTGELFF. The chain combines TRBV4-1 with TRBJ2-2; D uncertain. The germline CDR1 and CDR2 sequences are MGHRA and YSYEKL. The V gene lost 2 bases and the J gene lost 4 bases, with 8 bases spanning the gap. The CDR3 consists of 14 residues.

This clonotype was recorded many times. This chain joins TRBV20-1 and TRBJ2-7, with 11 positions matching TRBD1. The CDR3 loop spans 15 amino acids. The germline gives CDR1 DFQATT, CDR2 SNEGSKA (reference sequence). After removal of 0 bases from V and 2 bases from J, the junction contained 3 bases not matched to a gene. CDR3 sequence: CSARDMGQGAYEQYF. Written as DNA, the CDR3 is TGCAGTGCTAGAGATATGGGACAGGGGGCCTACGAGCAGTACTTC.

The chain employs TRBV20-1 and TRBJ2-1; 7 bases line up with TRBD2. J gave up 2 bases and V 0 bases, and 1 base lay outside the gene matches. Germline loops: CDR1 DFQATT, CDR2 SNEGSKA (reference sequence). The CDR3 extends over 14 amino acids. CDR3 in amino acids: CSARERGAYNEQFF. DNA for the CDR3: TGCAGTGCTAGAGAACGGGGGGCCTACAATGAGCAGTTCTTC.

The genes are TRBV20-1 and TRBJ2-2, with TRBD2 identical over 7 bases. Trimming removed 2 bases from V and 4 bases from J; junction bases left unmatched: 7. Per germline, CDR1 DFQATT and CDR2 SNEGSKA (reference sequence). The CDR3 loop spans 15 amino acids. DNA for the CDR3: TGCAGTGCTAGATTCAGCGGGACGCTCACCGGGGAGCTGTTTTTT. Protein sequence: CSARFSGTLTGELFF.

The CDR3 DNA is TGCAGTGCACATAGCGGGACCAGCTCCTACAATGAGCAGTTCTTC. Translated, it gives CSAHSGTSSYNEQFF. The chain links TRBV20-1 to TRBJ2-1; 8 nucleotides match TRBD2. Losses at the gene ends were 6 bases for V and 0 bases for J; bases not matched to a gene: 7. The germline CDR1 and CDR2 sequences are DFQATT and SNEGSKA (reference sequence). CDR3 length equals 15 residues.

This clonotype was seen only a few times. J is TRBJ2-1 and V is TRBV9; 11 nucleotides line up with TRBD2. This CDR3 spans 17 amino acids. The J segment lost 10 bases and the V segment lost 4 bases, leaving 16 bases of the junction unmatched. The germline gives CDR1 SGDLS, CDR2 YYNGEE. The CDR3 loop is CASSPRVVAGGYGEQFF. For the CDR3, the DNA is TGTGCCAGCAGCCCGAGAGTGGTAGCGGGAGGGTACGGAGAGCAGTTCTTC.

This clonotype was counted between two and nine times. The chain couples TRBV4-1 to TRBJ2-1; 9 positions agree with TRBD2. V lost 3 bases, J lost 2 bases, and 2 bases stayed unmatched. The germline V gene encodes CDR1 MGHRA and CDR2 YSYEKL. The CDR3 totals 15 residues. In nucleotides, the CDR3 is TGCGCCAGCAGCCAGGGACTAGCAACCTACAATGAGCAGTTCTTC. Translated, it gives CASSQGLATYNEQFF.

This clonotype has a handful of counts. V is TRBV4-3 and J is TRBJ2-3; D not resolved. Trimming shortened V by 1 base and J by 0 bases, and 8 bases separated the two germline ends. Germline lookup yields CDR1 LGHNA and CDR2 YSLEER. The CDR3 runs to 15 residues. The CDR3 is CASSQVYSSTDTQYF. In nucleotides, the CDR3 is TGCGCCAGCAGCCAAGTGTATTCTAGCACAGATACGCAGTATTTT.

This clonotype was observed a few times. The chain has TRBV7-8 and TRBJ2-5, with a tentative D call TRBD1 (7 bases). The V and J ends lost 8 bases and 5 bases respectively, with 24 bases between them. CDR3 size: 16 residues. Germline V CDR1 and CDR2: SGHVS, FQNEAQ. The DNA for the CDR3 is TGTGCCAGCGCCACCCGTGGGGCGGGACAGTTGGAGACCCAGTACTTC. This gives the protein CASATRGAGQLETQYF.

The rearrangement uses TRBV5-1 and TRBJ2-7; 14 positions agree with TRBD2. Germline values: CDR1 SGHRS, CDR2 YFSETQ. This CDR3 comprises 18 residues. Trimming at V came to 3 bases and at J to 2 bases, leaving 10 bases not matched to a gene. The CDR3 DNA reads TGCGCCAGCAGCTACCGTGGGACTAGCGGGGGCTACCCCTACGAGCAGTACTTC. Its translation is CASSYRGTSGGYPYEQYF.

The chain employs TRBV20-1 and TRBJ2-3; D remains unclear. This CDR3 is 14 amino acids long. Germline V CDR1 and CDR2: DFQATT, SNEGSKA (reference sequence). The germline V and J ends were trimmed by 0 bases and 10 bases, with 17 bases remaining between them. CDR3 DNA sequence: TGCAGTGCTAGAGATGCGGACCGCCCTATGGCGCAGTATTTT. It encodes CSARDADRPMAQYF.

The J gene is TRBJ2-5, the V gene TRBV13, with D unresolved. Between the trimmed V and J ends, which lost 5 bases and 5 bases, there was a span of 15 bases. In germline, CDR1 is PRHDT, CDR2 FYEKMQ (reference sequence). The CDR3 runs 14 residues. CDR3 region: CASSEVGLEETQYF. The CDR3 DNA is TGTGCCAGCAGCGAAGTGGGTTTGGAGGAGACCCAGTACTTC.